This entry lists 31 T cell receptor beta chains sequenced from one sample in a study of T cell changes during pregnancy in multiple sclerosis (dated 2019 in TCRdb). Library prep was done by the immunoSEQ multiplex PCR assay. Sourced from immuneACCESS, this table was stored by TCRdb with only in-frame sequences that have V and J called. A share of the clones is absent; for the studies checked, an unresolved V gene accounts for under half, and the remainder has no known explanation. A total of roughly 67,000 clones appear in this sample, approximately 90% of them only once. The biggest ten clones account for roughly 1.4% of the sample. Sequenced here: peripheral blood, sampled in the second trimester of pregnancy. Receptors originate from a female donor with multiple sclerosis, enrolled in a pregnancy study.

This sequence joins TRBV14 and TRBJ1-1; unclear D gene. Trimming left V 1 base short and J 5 bases short, with 8 bases between. CDR3 length equals 13 residues. Per germline, CDR1 SGHDN and CDR2 FVKESK. The CDR3 spells CASSQVTRTEAFF. CDR3 bases: TGTGCCAGCAGCCAAGTAACGAGGACTGAAGCTTTCTTT.

To note about this clone: Other DNA sequences in the same sample also yield this CDR3. The chain is built from TRBV15 and TRBJ1-2, with 10 bases lining up with TRBD1. Trimming removed 1 base from V and 8 bases from J; junction bases left unmatched: 4. The germline V gene encodes CDR1 LNHNV and CDR2 YYDKDF (reference sequence). The CDR3 has 14 residues. The CDR3, as DNA: TGTGCCACCAGCAGAGGACAGGGGGCTGGGGGCTACACCTTC. Its translation is CATSRGQGAGGYTF.

The chain employs TRBV5-5 and TRBJ2-3, with D perhaps TRBD2 (7 bases). Trimming left V 0 bases short and J 1 base short, with 12 bases between. This CDR3 is built from 16 residues. The germline gives CDR1 SGHKS, CDR2 YYEKEE (reference sequence). This CDR3 reads CASSLGRGAGTDTQYF. The CDR3 DNA follows: TGTGCCAGCAGCTTGGGACGGGGGGCCGGCACAGATACGCAGTATTTT.

The chain joins TRBV5-1 to TRBJ2-1; TRBD1 is a possible D gene (5 bases). The CDR3 length is 14 residues. With 0 bases removed from V and 6 bases from J, the gap between germline ends came to 10 bases. Per germline, CDR1 SGHRS and CDR2 YFSETQ. CDR3 nucleotides: TGCGCCAGCAGCTTGGTAGGGGTAGGCAATGAGCAGTTCTTC. Encoded protein: CASSLVGVGNEQFF.

The chain employs TRBV10-3 and TRBJ2-3, with D unresolved. Trimming pared 8 bases from V and 1 base from J, leaving 4 bases between. Germline-derived CDR1 and CDR2 are ENHRY and SYGVKD. CDR3 length equals 11 residues. The CDR3 coding sequence is TGTGCCATCCGGGGCACAGATACGCAGTATTTT. Protein product: CAIRGTDTQYF.

This clone was picked up a small number of times. The V and J genes are TRBV18 and TRBJ2-1; D call uncertain. CDR3 length: 13 residues. V lost 2 bases to trimming and J lost 2 bases, with 4 bases between them. Germline V gene sequence: CDR1 KGHSH, CDR2 LQKENI. As DNA, the CDR3 is TGTGCCAGCTCACCAGTTACCTACAATGAGCAGTTCTTC. Translated, it gives CASSPVTYNEQFF.

The chain uses TRBV18 and TRBJ2-3; 7 positions agree with TRBD1. Germline V gene data show CDR1 as KGHSH and CDR2 as LQKENI. The V gene end was trimmed by 6 bases and the J gene end by 6 bases; junction bases not matched to a gene: 9. The CDR3 totals 14 residues. The DNA for the CDR3 is TGTGCCAGCTCTCCTGACAGGGTGATGGATACGCAGTATTTT. This translates into CASSPDRVMDTQYF.

J is TRBJ1-5 and V is TRBV19, with D uncertain. This CDR3 has 15 residues. Looked up from germline, CDR1 is LNHDA and CDR2 is SQIVND (reference sequence). The V end was cut by 5 bases, the J end by 3 bases, with 14 bases between. CDR3 sequence reads: CASSRPAGYNQPQHF. Here the CDR3 DNA reads TGTGCCAGTAGTCGTCCGGCAGGCTACAATCAGCCCCAGCATTTT.

This clone was observed once. J is TRBJ2-7 and V is TRBV11-2; TRBD1 matches 7 bases. Germline CDR1 reads SGHAT; CDR2 reads FQNNGV. There are 15 residues in the CDR3. J gave up 2 bases and V 2 bases, and 6 bases lay outside the gene matches. The CDR3 reads CASSLLGQLTYEQYF. The CDR3 bases are TGTGCCAGCAGCTTATTGGGACAGCTTACCTACGAGCAGTACTTC.

The chain couples TRBV10-1 to TRBJ1-4; D gene unclear. The V end lost 6 bases, the J end lost 8 bases, and 13 bases lay between the germline ends. Germline-derived CDR1 and CDR2 are WNHNN and SYGVQD (reference sequence). This CDR3 comprises 13 residues. CDR3 coding DNA: TGCGCCAGCAGCACGGGGTTAGAGGAAAAACTGTTTTTT. Its protein product is CASSTGLEEKLFF.

The chain carries TRBV4-1 and TRBJ1-2; weak D call: TRBD1 (5 bases). The germline V gene has CDR1 MGHRA and CDR2 YSYEKL. Trimming took off 0 bases at V and 4 bases at J, with 12 bases between the two ends. This CDR3 is built from 15 residues. CDR3: CASSQERGTGYGYTF. For the CDR3, the DNA is TGCGCCAGCAGCCAAGAGAGAGGGACTGGCTATGGCTACACCTTC.

The V and J genes are TRBV7-2 and TRBJ2-5, with 10 positions matching TRBD2. The trim removed 4 bases at V and 3 bases at J, leaving 2 bases unmatched. The length of the CDR3 is 14 residues. Per the germline V gene, CDR1 is SGHTA and CDR2 is FQGNSA. CDR3 sequence: CASSSLAGEETQYF. CDR3 coding DNA: TGTGCCAGCAGCTCTCTAGCGGGGGAAGAGACCCAGTACTTC.

The chain is built from TRBV29-1 and TRBJ2-2, with D possibly matching TRBD2 (6 bases). Trimming cost V 2 bases and J 4 bases, with 17 bases left between them. The germline CDR1 and CDR2 sequences are SQVTM and ANQGSEA. This CDR3 has 16 amino acids. CDR3 coding DNA: TGCAGCGTTGAATATTCGGGAGTAGGAGGCACCGGGGAGCTGTTTTTT. Amino acid sequence: CSVEYSGVGGTGELFF.

The chain recombines TRBV4-3 with TRBJ1-1, with D perhaps TRBD1 (5 bases). Per germline, CDR1 LGHNA and CDR2 YSLEER. The ends were cut back, 4 bases at V and 3 bases at J, with 18 bases in the middle. The CDR3 sequence is 16 residues long. CDR3: CASSRVRGFGDTEAFF. The DNA of the CDR3 is TGCGCCAGCAGCCGAGTCCGGGGGTTTGGGGACACTGAAGCTTTCTTT.

In nucleotides, the CDR3 is TGTGCCAGCACCTCCGAAGAGGTGCCCACAGATACGCAGTATTTT. It translates to CASTSEEVPTDTQYF. The rearrangement uses TRBV27 and TRBJ2-3; no clear D. The V gene's germline CDR1 is MNHEY and CDR2 SMNVEV (reference sequence). V was clipped by 7 bases and J by 2 bases, with 16 bases between them. The CDR3 is made up of 15 amino acids.

CDR3 in amino acids: CASSLLAGASDTQYF. In DNA form, the CDR3 reads TGTGCCAGCAGCTTGCTGGCGGGAGCTTCAGATACGCAGTATTTT. The genes are TRBV5-6 and TRBJ2-3; TRBD2 agrees at 7 bases. Looked up from germline, CDR1 is SGHDT and CDR2 is YYEEEE. CDR3 length equals 15 residues. With 1 base clipped from V and 4 bases from J, the junction kept 6 bases outside the gene matches.

J is TRBJ2-7 and V is TRBV29-1; 8 bases fit TRBD1. Germline V gene lookup returns CDR1 SQVTM and CDR2 ANQGSEA. This CDR3 region has 12 residues. V dropped 7 bases and J dropped 3; count of bases not matched to a gene: 5. The CDR3 sequence is CSGTTGDYEQYF. The DNA for the CDR3 is TGCAGCGGGACGACAGGGGACTACGAGCAGTACTTC.

The V call is TRBV5-1, the J call TRBJ2-3; 9 bases map to TRBD2. From germline, CDR1 is SGHRS and CDR2 YFSETQ. CDR3 length: 17 amino acids. J gave up 3 bases and V 0 bases, and 8 bases lay outside the gene matches. This CDR3 is CASSLGGLAGLTDTQYF. The CDR3 bases are TGCGCCAGCAGCTTGGGGGGTCTAGCGGGACTTACAGATACGCAGTATTTT.

The chain combines TRBV18 with TRBJ1-3, with D tentatively TRBD1 (6 bases). Germline lookup yields CDR1 KGHSH and CDR2 LQKENI. This CDR3 is built from 14 residues. V was shortened by 6 bases and J by 3 bases, with 12 bases between the two germline ends. CDR3 amino acids: CASSPDRSGNTIYF. CDR3 sequence (DNA): TGTGCCAGCTCCCCGGACAGAAGTGGAAACACCATATATTTT.

The chain uses TRBV4-1 and TRBJ2-3, with D maybe TRBD2 (6 bases). Trimming removed 0 bases from V and 6 bases from J, with 7 bases in between. This CDR3 contains 13 residues. CDR1 is MGHRA and CDR2 is YSYEKL in the germline V gene. CDR3 sequence: CASSQDGGDTQYF. The CDR3 DNA follows: TGCGCCAGCAGCCAAGATGGAGGGGATACGCAGTATTTT.

The chain combines TRBV6-1 with TRBJ2-7; no reliable D call. Germline assignment: CDR1 MNHNS and CDR2 SASEGT. V lost 4 bases and J lost 6, with 10 bases in between. CDR3 length: 12 residues. The CDR3 spells CASSALLGEQYF. CDR3 sequence (DNA): TGTGCCAGCAGTGCTCTCCTCGGCGAGCAGTACTTC.

The V and J genes are TRBV5-8 and TRBJ2-3, with D perhaps matching TRBD2 (6 bases). The CDR3 spans 14 residues. CDR1 and CDR2 (germline): SGHTS, YDEGEE. Trimming took 4 bases from V and 4 from J, leaving 13 bases between them. This chain's CDR3 is CASSPVWGADTQYF. The CDR3 DNA reads TGTGCCAGCAGCCCGGTGTGGGGGGCAGATACGCAGTATTTT.

V usage is TRBV20-1 and J usage is TRBJ1-4; D gene unclear. The V end lost 6 bases, the J end lost 11 bases, and 13 bases lay between the germline ends. This CDR3 has 11 amino acids. The germline V gene encodes CDR1 DFQATT and CDR2 SNEGSKA (reference sequence). CDR3 protein: CSAFGSEKLFF. CDR3 sequence (DNA): TGCAGTGCATTCGGGTCCGAGAAACTGTTTTTT.

The V call is TRBV28, the J call TRBJ2-3; 12 bases match TRBD2. The CDR3 is 17 residues long. Germline CDR1 MDHEN, CDR2 SYDVKM. Trimming removed 2 bases from V and 4 bases from J; junction bases left unmatched: 7. CDR3 bases: TGTGCCAGCAGTTTAGCTAGCGGGGGGGCCGGGGCAGATACGCAGTATTTT. It specifies CASSLASGGAGADTQYF.

The V gene is TRBV7-2, the J gene TRBJ1-2; D is possibly TRBD1 (5 bases). Germline CDR1 is SGHTA and CDR2 is FQGNSA. This CDR3 has 14 amino acids. The V end was cut by 2 bases, the J end by 6 bases, with 13 bases between. The DNA for the CDR3 is TGTGCCAGCAGCTTATTCTCAGGGAATCATGGCTACACCTTC. It codes for CASSLFSGNHGYTF.

This chain connects TRBV30 to TRBJ1-3; the D is unclear. CDR1 GTSNPN and CDR2 SVGIG come from the germline V gene (reference sequence). The CDR3 consists of 13 residues. Trimming shortened V by 0 bases and J by 1 base, and 4 bases separated the two germline ends. The CDR3 loop is CAWSVQSGNTIYF. The CDR3 coding sequence is TGTGCCTGGAGTGTCCAGTCTGGAAACACCATATATTTT.

The chain uses TRBV7-2 and TRBJ2-7; D is possibly TRBD1 (6 bases). With 3 bases removed from V and 6 bases from J, the gap between germline ends came to 15 bases. The CDR3 covers 14 residues. CDR1 SGHTA and CDR2 FQGNSA come from the germline V gene. CDR3 bases: TGTGCCAGCAGCTTGTGGACAGACGAAACCGAGCAGTACTTC. Amino acid sequence: CASSLWTDETEQYF. Based on the CDR3 plus reference TRBV7-2 and TRBJ2-7, the full variable domain is GAGVSQSPSNKVTEKGKDVELRCDPISGHTALYWYRQSLGQGLEFLIYFQGNSAPDKSGLPSDRFSAERTGGSVSTLTIQRTQQEDSAVYLCASSLWTDETEQYFGPGTRLTVT.

The chain couples TRBV19 to TRBJ2-4, with 9 bases lining up with TRBD2. This CDR3 has 17 residues. V was pared by 7 bases and J by 9 bases, with 19 bases of the junction left unmatched. Per germline, CDR1 LNHDA and CDR2 SQIVND (reference sequence). CDR3 loop: CASTVTASGTSGSIQYF. As DNA, the CDR3 is TGTGCCAGTACTGTAACGGCTAGCGGGACCTCAGGGAGCATTCAGTACTTC.

This clone was recorded once. The CDR3 is CASSTWGGMYEQFF. CDR3 bases: TGTGCCAGCAGTACGTGGGGGGGCATGTATGAGCAGTTCTTC. The J gene is TRBJ2-1, the V gene TRBV6-6; tentatively, D is TRBD2 (7 bases). The CDR3 totals 14 residues. Germline V gives CDR1 MNHNY, CDR2 SVGAGI (reference sequence). Trimming removed 5 bases at V and 8 bases at J, with 16 bases between.

Here the CDR3 reads CASSTRQGSTNEKLFF. CDR3 DNA: TGTGCCAGTAGTACGAGACAGGGCTCCACTAATGAAAAACTGTTTTTT. The chain joins TRBV19 to TRBJ1-4, with 7 bases that match TRBD1. In germline, CDR1 is LNHDA, CDR2 SQIVND (reference sequence). Losses at the gene ends were 4 bases for V and 2 bases for J; bases not matched to a gene: 7. This CDR3 region has 16 residues. The full variable domain, completed using reference TRBV19 and TRBJ1-4, is DGGITQSPKYLFRKEGQNVTLSCEQNLNHDAMYWYRQDPGQGLRLIYYSQIVNDFQKGDIAEGYSVSREKKESFPLTVTSAQKNPTAFYLCASSTRQGSTNEKLFFGSGTQLSVL.

The chain recombines TRBV15 with TRBJ2-7; 7 positions agree with TRBD2. CDR3 length equals 16 residues. From germline, CDR1 is LNHNV and CDR2 YYDKDF (reference sequence). V gave up 0 bases and J gave up 2 bases; unmatched junction bases: 7. CDR3 loop: CATSREAGDHAYEQYF. CDR3 nucleotide sequence: TGTGCCACCAGCAGAGAGGCGGGGGATCATGCCTACGAGCAGTACTTC.